This T cell receptor (beta chain) was sequenced for a study of blood T cell repertoires in COVID-19. The CDR3 runs to 17 residues. Germline trimming cut 1 base from V and 3 bases from J; bases unmatched to any gene: 10. Looked up from germline, CDR1 is MGHRA and CDR2 is YSYEKL. Per the authors' pipeline: Reference gene primer amplification in the assay estimated nucleated cell counts. Method: immunoSEQ multiplex PCR; TCRdb's copy keeps in-frame clones and lacks some. D and trimming come from the DNA, and the V and J calls and clone size come from that table. The table lists 310,000 or so clones, around 92% of them singletons.

This receptor was taken from a young man who had recovered from COVID-19. The gene calls are TRBV4-1 and TRBJ2-7, with TRBD1 identical over 9 bases. The sample was peripheral blood. The CDR3 sequence is CASSQASGQGSGYEQYF. The CDR3 region has the DNA TGCGCCAGCAGCCAAGCATCGGGACAGGGATCCGGCTACGAGCAGTACTTC.